The T cell receptor beta chain under discussion was sequenced for a study of T cell responses to AZD1222 COVID-19 vaccine. As concerns this clone: Its antigen is not identified.

The ends lost 4 bases at V and 2 bases at J; junction bases unmatched: 5. The CDR3 loop spans 16 amino acids. The germline V gene has CDR1 MNHEY and CDR2 SVGAGI. The study, taken as a whole, reports: Regions left unmutated in variants are reportedly the target of nearly half of spike-specific TCRs. Spike-specific TCR breadth and depth rose after two AZD1222 doses. Spike as a whole was targeted by vaccine-associated CD4 TCRs, dominant at 160-218 and 743-854. Repertoires were obtained solely post-peak T cell response.

Using immunoSEQ multiplex PCR, the repertoire was profiled, and TCRdb retains in-frame clones only, with some absent. Of more than 85,000 clones in the sample, roughly nine tenths were seen once. The sequence was collected from an adult in good health. This specimen consisted of peripheral blood, obtained on day 0 of AZD1222 vaccination. The chain has TRBV6-5 and TRBJ1-5, with 10 positions matching TRBD1. The CDR3 loop is CASSWTGGIGNQPQHF. The CDR3 DNA follows: TGTGCCAGCAGTTGGACAGGGGGGATTGGCAATCAGCCCCAGCATTTT.